This T cell receptor beta chain came from a study of blood T cell repertoires in COVID-19. Study in general: PBMCs, B-cell-depleted T cells, or T cells were the source of the cDNA or gDNA that made up the material.

In the source study's methods: Researchers report that nucleated cell counts were estimated from reference gene primer amplification. Assay used: immunoSEQ multiplex PCR; TCRdb lists only in-frame clones, some missing. V, J and clone size derive from that table, while D and trimming were established from the DNA sequence. The sample lists about 260,000 clones, 70% to 90% occurring once. This CDR3 comprises 16 residues. V was pared by 0 bases and J by 6 bases, with 9 bases of the junction left unmatched. Germline-derived CDR1 and CDR2 are SGHRS and YFSETQ. V is TRBV5-1 and J is TRBJ1-5; 7 bases fit TRBD1. The sequence was obtained from a human donor in a cohort sampled during active COVID-19. Material for sequencing was peripheral blood. The CDR3 reads CASSLEGTAGSQPQHF. In DNA form, the CDR3 reads TGCGCCAGCAGCTTGGAGGGGACAGCCGGCAGTCAGCCCCAGCATTTT.